These 10 T cell receptor beta chains originate from one sample sequenced in a study of PD-1 blockade in classical Hodgkin lymphoma. The assay was immunoSEQ multiplex PCR, and TCRdb's table has in-frame clones only and misses some. The sample has over 90,000 clones, approximately 92% seen once. All patients relapsed after autologous stem cell transplantation, and brentuximab vedotin exposure varied. The material sequenced was peripheral blood mononuclear cells (PBMCs), taken before the second cycle of nivolumab. Every receptor here comes from a human donor with classical Hodgkin lymphoma.

Only one count was recorded for this clone. Other DNA sequences of this sample code for an identical CDR3. This chain links TRBV19 with TRBJ2-2; the D is unclear. Trimming removed 7 bases from V and 4 bases from J, with 13 bases in between. Germline V lookup: CDR1 LNHDA, CDR2 SQIVND (reference sequence). This CDR3 is built from 14 residues. The CDR3 DNA reads TGTGCCAGTACCTGGGGTTATTCCACCGGGGAGCTGTTTTTT. This sequence encodes CASTWGYSTGELFF.

The genes are TRBV10-2 and TRBJ2-5; 7 nucleotides line up with TRBD1. V lost 3 bases to trimming and J lost 5 bases; unmatched junction nucleotides: 9. The germline V gene has CDR1 WSHSY and CDR2 SAAADI. The CDR3 contains 15 residues. CDR3 in amino acids: CASSEFTGELETQYF. DNA for the CDR3: TGCGCCAGCAGTGAATTCACAGGGGAGCTTGAGACCCAGTACTTC.

The chain is built from TRBV30 and TRBJ2-7; possibly TRBD1 or TRBD2 for D (5 bases each). This CDR3 has 18 amino acids. V dropped 1 base and J dropped 3 bases, with 25 bases sitting between them. CDR1 is GTSNPN and CDR2 is SVGIG in the germline V gene (reference sequence). The CDR3 reads CAWSAHPYSQGRSYEQYF. The CDR3 bases are TGTGCCTGGAGTGCACACCCGTACTCGCAGGGACGGAGCTACGAGCAGTACTTC.

The chain uses TRBV27 and TRBJ2-1; 13 bases align to TRBD2. This CDR3 comprises 20 residues. With 3 bases clipped from V and 2 bases from J, the junction kept 13 bases outside the gene matches. Germline loops: CDR1 MNHEY, CDR2 SMNVEV (reference sequence). The chain's CDR3 is CASSFRGLAGPTETYNEQFF. In DNA form, the CDR3 reads TGTGCCAGCAGTTTCCGGGGACTAGCGGGGCCGACGGAGACCTACAATGAGCAGTTCTTC.

The chain carries TRBV20-1 and TRBJ2-7, with no clear D. The CDR3 loop spans 11 amino acids. CDR1 DFQATT and CDR2 SNEGSKA come from the germline V gene (reference sequence). Trimming took 2 bases from V and 3 from J, leaving 5 bases between them. The CDR3: CSARLIYEQYF. Here the CDR3 DNA reads TGCAGTGCTAGACTAATCTACGAGCAGTACTTC.

The V gene is TRBV28, the J gene TRBJ2-2, with 8 bases aligning to TRBD2. This CDR3 spans 16 amino acids. Trimming took 2 bases from V and 4 from J; bases not matched to a gene: 6. CDR1 is MDHEN and CDR2 is SYDVKM in the germline V gene. The CDR3 DNA is TGTGCCAGCAGTTTAATCAGCGGGGGCTTCACCGGGGAGCTGTTTTTT. It specifies CASSLISGGFTGELFF.

The chain is built from TRBV27 and TRBJ2-1, with D unclear. Germline V gene lookup returns CDR1 MNHEY and CDR2 SMNVEV (reference sequence). V was pared by 5 bases and J by 4 bases, with 6 bases between. This CDR3 spans 12 amino acids. The CDR3 DNA reads TGTGCCAGCAGTCCGGGTTACAATGAGCAGTTCTTC. Translating gives CASSPGYNEQFF.

This clone was observed a few times. V is TRBV5-8 and J is TRBJ1-2, with TRBD1 matching 8 bases. V gave up 0 bases and J gave up 2 bases; unmatched junction bases: 0. The CDR3 covers 14 residues. In germline, CDR1 is SGHTS, CDR2 YDEGEE. The CDR3 region has the DNA TGTGCCAGCAGCTTGGGACAGGGGAACTATGGCTACACCTTC. Protein product: CASSLGQGNYGYTF.

This clone has a handful of counts. The genes are TRBV2 and TRBJ1-6, with D hard to call. The CDR3 runs 16 residues. Germline loops: CDR1 SNHLY, CDR2 FYNNEI. With 7 bases removed from V and 0 bases from J, the gap between germline ends came to 13 bases. CDR3 sequence (DNA): TGTGCCAGCAACGGGCAGTCAAGCTCCTATAATTCACCCCTCCACTTT. Amino acid sequence: CASNGQSSSYNSPLHF.

The genes are TRBV5-4 and TRBJ2-7; the match to TRBD2 covers 8 bases. Germline lookup yields CDR1 SGHNT and CDR2 YYREEE (reference sequence). The J segment lost 6 bases and the V segment lost 0 bases, leaving 8 bases of the junction unmatched. This CDR3 is 15 amino acids long. CDR3 coding DNA: TGTGCCAGCAGCTTGGCCCGGGAGGGAGCTATCGAGCAGTACTTC. As protein: CASSLAREGAIEQYF.